This T cell receptor beta chain was sequenced in a study of cytomegalovirus exposure and HLA in healthy donors. The study's findings and limits: It is likely that the observed cluster of highly shared sequence variants was a sequencing artifact. The number of N-insertions in an Asian-associated ancestry cluster was reportedly below the approximately 700-donor mean in a later analysis. Near-uniform donor sequencing depth was presumed by presence/absence analyses.

Comments on this clone: Its antigen is unidentified.

Use of 60 Vbeta and 13 Jbeta primers characterized the PCR. The assay was immunoSEQ multiplex PCR, and TCRdb's table has in-frame clones only and misses some. The table has about 120,000 clones, about 69% seen once. Germline CDR1 and CDR2: GTSNPN and SVGIG (reference sequence). The CDR3 loop spans 13 amino acids. Trimming left V 2 bases short and J 5 bases short, with 10 bases between. The TCR sequence derives from a woman aged 18-30 years in good health and CMV-seronegative. The chain combines TRBV30 with TRBJ1-5; TRBD1 is a possible D gene (6 bases). The sample taken for sequencing was PBMCs. The CDR3 sequence: CAWSLAGDQPQHF. Here the CDR3 DNA reads TGTGCCTGGAGTTTGGCAGGGGATCAGCCCCAGCATTTT.